This T cell receptor (beta chain) was found in a study of blood T cell repertoires in COVID-19. The table came from immunoSEQ multiplex PCR; TCRdb's copy has only in-frame clones and leaves some out. The sample carries about 190,000 clones, roughly 86% recorded once. The CDR3 runs 15 residues. The germline CDR1 and CDR2 sequences are SGHRS and YFSETQ. Trimming cost V 4 bases and J 5 bases; bases outside gene matches: 8. The sample comprised peripheral blood. The V gene is TRBV5-1, the J gene TRBJ2-2; 7 positions match TRBD1. The sequence derives from a woman between 65 and 79 years old with active or convalescent COVID-19. CDR3 nucleotide sequence: TGCGCCAGCAGCCCGGACAGGCCTGGGACCGGGGAGCTGTTTTTT. It codes for CASSPDRPGTGELFF.